This entry lists 26 T cell receptor beta chains sequenced from one sample in a study of identical twins. Using its own MiXCR run on the 5' RACE reads, TCRdb lists one record per CDR3 protein. This table holds roughly 280,000 distinct CDR3 sequences, 9.5% found once. The sample also formed part of further work on yellow fever vaccine responses in identical twins.

Sequencing was done on a sample of CD8+ T cells sorted from blood. These receptors all come from a woman aged 18-29 years in good health.

This clonotype was seen repeatedly, ten times or more. The genes are TRBV27 and TRBJ1-3; D is unclear. V gave up 8 bases and J gave up 1 base, with 9 bases separating them. Per germline, CDR1 MNHEY and CDR2 SMNVEV (reference sequence). This CDR3 has 13 amino acids. This CDR3 reads CASGGDSGNTIYF. CDR3 nucleotides: TGTGCCAGCGGAGGAGATTCTGGAAACACCATATATTTT.

This clonotype was counted only a few times. The CDR3 sequence: CASSSTSGGWYEQYF. In nucleotides, the CDR3 is TGTGCCAGCAGTTCCACTAGCGGGGGTTGGTACGAGCAGTACTTC. J is TRBJ2-7 and V is TRBV27; TRBD2 matches 11 bases. The CDR3 extends over 15 amino acids. Germline CDR1 and CDR2: MNHEY and SMNVEV (reference sequence). V trimming: 4 bases; J trimming: 4 bases; junction bases outside the gene matches: 6.

J is TRBJ2-7 and V is TRBV4-2; D may be TRBD1 (6 bases). The CDR3 runs 15 residues. With 0 bases removed from V and 2 bases from J, the gap between germline ends came to 11 bases. CDR1 and CDR2 (germline): LGHNA, YNFKEQ. CDR3 amino acids: CASSQDGDKTYEQYF. The CDR3 DNA follows: TGTGCCAGCAGCCAAGATGGGGACAAAACCTACGAGCAGTACTTC.

The rearrangement links TRBV28 to TRBJ2-5, with 10 bases matching TRBD2. Germline CDR1 and CDR2: MDHEN and SYDVKM. J lost 0 bases, V lost 6 bases, and 7 bases had no gene match. The CDR3 length is 16 residues. This CDR3 is CASSQTGLAYQETQYF. CDR3 in DNA: TGTGCCAGCAGCCAAACGGGACTAGCGTACCAAGAGACCCAGTACTTC.

As for this clonotype: One junction end does not reproduce the germline sequence, and a read error may be involved. The CDR3 region has the DNA TGCTGTGCTAGAGATCCTATGGGACTAGCGGTCCCAGATACGCAGTATTTT. Protein: CCARDPMGLAVPDTQYF. The J gene is TRBJ2-3, the V gene TRBV20-1; TRBD2 matches 11 bases. This CDR3 has 17 amino acids. The germline V gene has CDR1 DFQATT and CDR2 SNEGSKA (reference sequence).

This clonotype has only a few counts. The CDR3, as DNA: TGTGCCAGCAGTCACCGACCCGGTAAACTAGCGGGGGGGAACACAGATACGCAGTATTTT. Its translation is CASSHRPGKLAGGNTDTQYF. The chain combines TRBV6-2 or TRBV6-3 with TRBJ2-3; TRBD2 agrees at 13 bases. Germline CDR1 reads MNHEY; CDR2 reads SVGEGT. Trimming cost V 5 bases and J 2 bases; bases outside gene matches: 16. The CDR3 runs 20 residues.

This clonotype was picked up many times. The chain carries TRBV20-1 and TRBJ1-5, with 8 bases matching TRBD1. This CDR3 is 15 amino acids long. Per the germline V gene, CDR1 is DFQATT and CDR2 is SNEGSKA (reference sequence). J gave up 0 bases and V 1 base, and 2 bases lay outside the gene matches. In DNA form, the CDR3 reads TGCAGTGCTAGAGGGACAGGGTATAGCAATCAGCCCCAGCATTTT. It encodes CSARGTGYSNQPQHF.

The chain is built from TRBV3-1 and TRBJ2-3; a possible D gene is TRBD2 (6 bases). The V gene lost 0 bases and the J gene lost 2 bases, with 21 bases spanning the gap. Germline V gene sequence: CDR1 LGHDT, CDR2 YNNKEL (reference sequence). CDR3 length: 19 residues. This chain's CDR3 is CASSQDVKVWTTITDTQYF. DNA for the CDR3: TGTGCCAGCAGCCAAGATGTAAAGGTTTGGACTACCATCACAGATACGCAGTATTTT.

There are many counts of this clonotype. The rearrangement joins TRBV4-1 to TRBJ2-3; 8 nucleotides line up with TRBD2. Germline CDR1 MGHRA, CDR2 YSYEKL. With V trimmed by 6 bases and J by 0 bases, 5 bases remained unmatched. This CDR3 contains 15 residues. The CDR3: CASRGSSGSTDTQYF. CDR3 bases: TGCGCCAGCAGGGGGTCTAGCGGGAGCACAGATACGCAGTATTTT.

A few counts support this clonotype. The chain couples TRBV28 to TRBJ2-1; 11 positions match TRBD2. Looked up from germline, CDR1 is MDHEN and CDR2 is SYDVKM. V trimming: 8 bases; J trimming: 6 bases; junction bases outside the gene matches: 6. CDR3 length: 14 residues. CDR3 sequence reads: CASRLAGGLNEQFF. The CDR3 DNA reads as TGTGCCAGCCGCTTAGCGGGAGGGCTCAATGAGCAGTTCTTC.

This clonotype has a count of ten or more. The rearrangement links TRBV4-1 to TRBJ1-5; D unclear. Trimming took off 1 base at V and 3 bases at J, with 7 bases between the two ends. This CDR3 has 14 residues. Germline V CDR1 and CDR2: MGHRA, YSYEKL. The CDR3 DNA reads as TGCGCCAGCAGCCAAGTGCAGGACAATCAGCCCCAGCATTTT. Protein product: CASSQVQDNQPQHF.

The gene calls are TRBV4-3 and TRBJ2-1; D unresolved. Germline V gives CDR1 LGHNA, CDR2 YSLEER. This CDR3 has 16 amino acids. Trimming shortened V by 0 bases and J by 8 bases, and 17 bases separated the two germline ends. The CDR3 sequence is CASSQDFSTTRYEQFF. The DNA for the CDR3 is TGCGCCAGCAGCCAAGATTTTTCTACCACTCGGTATGAGCAGTTCTTC.

This clonotype was counted between two and nine times. V is TRBV6-2 or TRBV6-3 and J is TRBJ2-7, with D maybe TRBD2 (5 bases). V was trimmed by 8 bases and J by 3 bases, leaving 11 bases between them. The CDR3 is 12 amino acids. Germline-derived CDR1 and CDR2 are MNHEY and SVGEGT. The CDR3 sequence: CASRGLLYEQYF. The CDR3 DNA reads TGTGCCAGCCGAGGGTTACTCTACGAGCAGTACTTC.

This sequence joins TRBV27 and TRBJ2-4; TRBD1 aligns across 9 bases. Germline-derived CDR1 and CDR2 are MNHEY and SMNVEV (reference sequence). V gave up 4 bases and J gave up 3 bases; unmatched junction bases: 13. The CDR3 loop spans 18 amino acids. CDR3 protein: CASSSTFEGQGDKNIQYF. CDR3 nucleotide sequence: TGTGCCAGCAGTTCAACTTTTGAGGGACAGGGAGACAAAAACATTCAGTACTTC.

This clonotype was counted only a few times. This sequence joins TRBV7-3 and TRBJ2-5; D is unresolved. CDR1 is SGHTA, CDR2 FQGTGA, per germline. Trimming took off 2 bases at V and 3 bases at J, with 10 bases between the two ends. The CDR3 extends over 14 amino acids. Here the CDR3 reads CASSLSGSEETQYF. CDR3 in DNA: TGTGCCAGCAGCTTATCAGGCTCAGAAGAGACCCAGTACTTC.

Only a few counts were recorded for this clonotype. CDR3 protein: CASSSPGRGLGTFEQFF. The DNA of the CDR3 is TGTGCCAGCAGCTCGCCGGGGAGGGGCTTGGGTACATTTGAGCAGTTCTTC. This chain connects TRBV7-9 to TRBJ2-1; TRBD2 matches 7 bases. With 4 bases clipped from V and 9 bases from J, the junction kept 18 bases outside the gene matches. The germline CDR1 and CDR2 sequences are SEHNR and FQNEAQ (reference sequence). The CDR3 loop spans 17 amino acids.

This clonotype came up a few times. This sequence joins TRBV7-3 and TRBJ2-7; 16 nucleotides line up with TRBD2. J lost 4 bases, V lost 3 bases, and 6 bases had no gene match. This CDR3 has 17 residues. Germline lookup yields CDR1 SGHTA and CDR2 FQGTGA. The CDR3 is CASSLLGLAGGEYEQYF. In DNA form, the CDR3 reads TGTGCCAGCAGCTTGCTGGGACTAGCGGGGGGGGAATACGAGCAGTACTTC.

This clonotype was observed many times. The J gene is TRBJ2-7, the V gene TRBV7-8; tentatively, D is TRBD1 (5 bases). Germline loops: CDR1 SGHVS, CDR2 FQNEAQ. This CDR3 has 15 residues. Trimming stripped 1 base from V and 0 bases from J, with 10 bases between. The CDR3, as DNA: TGTGCCAGCAGCTTAGACAGGACCCTCTCCTACGAGCAGTACTTC. Protein: CASSLDRTLSYEQYF.

This clonotype appeared a few times. The genes are TRBV4-1 and TRBJ2-7; 14 positions match TRBD2. Germline V CDR1 and CDR2: MGHRA, YSYEKL. The J segment lost 6 bases and the V segment lost 1 base, leaving 5 bases of the junction unmatched. This CDR3 spans 16 amino acids. CDR3 sequence (DNA): TGCGCCAGCAGCCAAGCCACGGGACTAGCGGGAGCCGAGCAGTACTTC. Protein: CASSQATGLAGAEQYF.

V gene TRBV10-2 combines with J gene TRBJ2-6; D remains unclear. V dropped 3 bases and J dropped 0 bases, with 12 bases sitting between them. CDR1 and CDR2 from the germline V gene are WSHSY and SAAADI. The length of the CDR3 is 17 residues. The CDR3 sequence is CASSEGPSNSGANVLTF. As DNA, the CDR3 is TGCGCCAGCAGTGAAGGGCCATCCAACTCTGGGGCCAACGTCCTGACTTTC.

This rearrangement joins TRBV25-1 to TRBJ2-1; maybe TRBD1 (6 bases). V gave up 6 bases and J gave up 4 bases, with 10 bases separating them. CDR1 and CDR2 from the germline V gene are MGHDK and SYGVNS. This CDR3 is 13 amino acids long. In nucleotides, the CDR3 is TGTGCCAGCAGGGAAACAGGGTACAATGAGCAGTTCTTC. Residues: CASRETGYNEQFF.

V usage is TRBV6-2 or TRBV6-3 and J usage is TRBJ2-3, with a tentative D call TRBD2 (5 bases). Trimming took off 0 bases at V and 2 bases at J, with 12 bases between the two ends. This CDR3 region has 16 residues. Germline V gene lookup returns CDR1 MNHEY and CDR2 SVGEGT. Here the CDR3 DNA reads TGTGCCAGCAGTTACTCGTGGGAGCGCGTCACAGATACGCAGTATTTT. Its translation: CASSYSWERVTDTQYF.

In its sample, this clonotype was seen many times. The chain uses TRBV29-1 and TRBJ2-5; D possibly corresponds to TRBD1 (6 bases). V dropped 3 bases and J dropped 5 bases, with 16 bases sitting between them. CDR3 size: 14 residues. Germline loops: CDR1 SQVTM, CDR2 ANQGSEA. CDR3 residues: CSVDIGRGAETQYF. The CDR3 nucleotides read TGCAGCGTTGACATCGGCAGGGGTGCGGAGACCCAGTACTTC.

This clonotype was seen repeatedly, ten times or more. The genes are TRBV3-1 and TRBJ2-7; 12 positions agree with TRBD2. V dropped 1 base and J dropped 6; count of bases not matched to a gene: 4. CDR3 length: 15 amino acids. Germline V CDR1 and CDR2: LGHDT, YNNKEL (reference sequence). DNA of the CDR3: TGTGCCAGCAGCCAAGTCGGACTAGCGGGACGCGAGCAGTACTTC. Its protein is CASSQVGLAGREQYF.

This clonotype has a count of ten or more. The rearrangement uses TRBV7-9 and TRBJ2-1; a possible D gene is TRBD2 (6 bases). The CDR3 spans 15 residues. Trimming left V 5 bases short and J 2 bases short, with 13 bases between. Germline V gene sequence: CDR1 SEHNR, CDR2 FQNEAQ (reference sequence). The CDR3 region has the DNA TGTGCCAGCAGCCAAAGGGACTCCACCTACAATGAGCAGTTCTTC. Translated: CASSQRDSTYNEQFF.

The CDR3 region has the DNA TGTGCCAGCAGCGAGATTTGGGGGACCAGCTACAATGAGCAGTTCTTC. Amino acids: CASSEIWGTSYNEQFF. V and J are TRBV7-2 and TRBJ2-1, with D possibly being TRBD1 or TRBD2 (5 bases each). This CDR3 has 16 residues. The V and J ends lost 5 bases and 3 bases respectively, with 17 bases between them. The germline V gene encodes CDR1 SGHTA and CDR2 FQGNSA.